This is a list of T cell receptor beta chains from one sample in a study of T cell responses to AZD1222 COVID-19 vaccine. Assay used: immunoSEQ multiplex PCR; TCRdb lists only in-frame clones, some missing. The sample has more than 110,000 clones, approximately 86% seen once. This specimen consisted of peripheral blood, obtained on day 0 of AZD1222 vaccination. These receptors all stem from an adult in good health. Each CDR3 is given with its conserved first and last residue. The D gene is left open where the match is weak. Clone size is stated in some rows and not others, as once, few, many or a class when expanded.

V gene,D gene,clone size,J gene,CDR3 protein,CDR3 DNA
TRBV3-1/TRBV3-2,NA,NA,TRBJ1-3,CASSQEVKSGNTIYF,TGTGCCAGCAGCCAAGAGGTCAAATCCGGAAACACCATATATTTT
TRBV30,NA,NA,TRBJ2-7,CAWSVGGTDFTYEQYF,TGTGCCTGGAGTGTAGGAGGGACGGACTTTACCTACGAGCAGTACTTC
TRBV7-6,NA,once,TRBJ2-2,CASSLVGESTGELFF,TGTGCCAGCAGCTTAGTGGGGGAGAGCACCGGGGAGCTGTTTTTT
TRBV4-1,TRBD2,NA,TRBJ2-1,CASSQDPSGNHNEQFF,TGCGCCAGCAGCCAAGATCCTAGCGGGAACCACAATGAGCAGTTCTTC
TRBV28,TRBD1,NA,TRBJ2-2,CASRTGQGSTGELFF,TGTGCCAGCAGGACGGGACAGGGTTCAACCGGGGAGCTGTTTTTT
TRBV5-1,TRBD2,NA,TRBJ2-7,CASSSGLAVTSSYEQYF,TGCGCCAGCAGCTCGGGACTAGCGGTGACTTCCTCCTACGAGCAGTACTTC
TRBV4-3,TRBD2,NA,TRBJ2-3,CASSQDPSSGADTQYF,TGCGCCAGCAGCCAAGATCCAAGTAGCGGGGCAGATACGCAGTATTTT
TRBV6-5,TRBD2,NA,TRBJ2-7,CASSRGLAAYEQYF,TGTGCCAGCAGTCGGGGACTAGCGGCCTACGAGCAGTACTTC
TRBV6-5,NA,once,TRBJ1-6,CASRKDTGYNSPLHF,TGTGCCAGCAGAAAGGACACAGGCTATAATTCACCCCTCCACTTT
TRBV6-6,NA,once,TRBJ2-7,CASRSTDLSYEQYF,TGTGCCAGCAGATCTACGGACTTATCCTACGAGCAGTACTTC
TRBV28,TRBD2,NA,TRBJ2-1,CASSSILAGGYNEQFF,TGTGCCAGCAGTTCCATCCTAGCGGGAGGTTACAATGAGCAGTTCTTC
TRBV18,TRBD2,NA,TRBJ2-6,CASSPISGTSSGANVLTF,TGTGCCAGCTCACCAATTAGCGGGACTAGTTCTGGGGCCAACGTCCTGACTTTC
TRBV4-3,NA,NA,TRBJ1-5,CASSPWAGVNQPQHF,TGCGCCAGCAGCCCTTGGGCGGGTGTTAATCAGCCCCAGCATTTT
TRBV7-9,NA,NA,TRBJ1-5,CASSFSGAGNQPQHF,TGTGCCAGCAGCTTTTCGGGGGCTGGCAATCAGCCCCAGCATTTT
TRBV7-9,NA,NA,TRBJ2-2,CASSPTGGGLFF,TGTGCCAGCAGCCCTACAGGGGGGGGGCTGTTTTTT
TRBV18,NA,NA,TRBJ2-5,CASSPSGIGETQYF,TGTGCCAGCTCACCCTCAGGAATTGGAGAGACCCAGTACTTC
TRBV6-1,TRBD1,NA,TRBJ1-5,CASSDRGGQPQHF,TGTGCCAGCAGTGACAGGGGGGGACAGCCCCAGCATTTT
TRBV20-1,NA,few,TRBJ2-3,CSASTSNTQYF,TGCAGTGCCTCGACTTCGAATACGCAGTATTTT
TRBV11-2,NA,NA,TRBJ1-3,CASSLGLTEAGNTIYF,TGTGCCAGCAGCTTAGGTTTGACAGAAGCTGGAAACACCATATATTTT
TRBV11-2,NA,NA,TRBJ2-2,CASSLSPGNTGELFF,TGTGCCAGCAGCTTATCTCCCGGGAACACCGGGGAGCTGTTTTTT
TRBV7-9,NA,NA,TRBJ2-7,CASSGTRGTYEQYF,TGTGCCAGCAGCGGGACCAGGGGCACCTACGAGCAGTACTTC
TRBV9,NA,NA,TRBJ2-1,CASSVATWGTRVNEQFF,TGTGCCAGCAGCGTAGCTACGTGGGGTACTCGGGTCAATGAGCAGTTCTTC
TRBV29-1,NA,NA,TRBJ2-7,CSVEGAGESYEQYF,TGCAGCGTTGAGGGTGCAGGGGAAAGCTACGAGCAGTACTTC
TRBV6-5,NA,NA,TRBJ2-5,CASSYLETQYF,TGTGCCAGCAGTTACCTCGAGACCCAGTACTTC
TRBV14,NA,once,TRBJ2-2,CASSLRTGRWPGELFF,TGTGCCAGCAGCCTCCGTACGGGGAGGTGGCCCGGGGAGCTGTTTTTT
TRBV5-4,NA,NA,TRBJ1-3,CASKDNSGDTIYF,TGTGCCAGCAAGGACAACTCTGGAGACACCATATATTTT
TRBV6-5,NA,NA,TRBJ1-1,CASSSTGMNTEAFF,TGTGCCAGCAGTTCGACAGGCATGAACACTGAAGCTTTCTTT
TRBV5-1,NA,NA,TRBJ2-1,CASSLEILGEQFF,TGCGCCAGCAGCTTGGAAATCCTCGGTGAGCAGTTCTTC
TRBV12-3/TRBV12-4,NA,NA,TRBJ1-1,CASSTKVDTEAFF,TGTGCCAGCAGCACAAAGGTGGACACTGAAGCTTTCTTT
TRBV5-4,NA,NA,TRBJ2-7,CASSNPTIFEQYF,TGTGCCAGCAGCAACCCGACGATTTTCGAGCAGTACTTC
TRBV7-8,TRBD2,NA,TRBJ2-7,CASQAGGTYEQYF,TGTGCCAGCCAGGCGGGAGGGACCTACGAGCAGTACTTC